Each of the 3 T cell receptor beta chains below was sequenced from the same sample in a study of identical twins (dated by TCRdb to the mid-2010s). The protocol used for the library was 5' RACE. The sequencer listed for this sample is Illumina HiSeq 2000. Using fastp at Q25 and MiXCR, TCRdb reprocessed the public reads and kept productive beta chains. Duplicate CDR3 protein sequences are folded into a single record with the most common DNA and genes. This sample is represented by a few hundred thousand distinct CDR3 sequences; around a tenth of them were singletons. Clones ranked in the top ten supply approximately 3% of the sample. The sample also formed part of further work on yellow fever vaccine responses in identical twins.

Input material: PBMCs. The source of these receptors is a woman aged 18-30 years in good health.

In this sample, this clonotype turned up many times. Here the CDR3 DNA reads TGTGCCAGCAGCTTAATTCACGGGTCCCCGGAAGGCACAGATACGCAGTATTTT. This encodes CASSLIHGSPEGTDTQYF. V is TRBV11-1 and J is TRBJ2-3, with no clear D. This CDR3 spans 18 amino acids. Germline V CDR1 and CDR2: SGHAT, FQDESV (reference sequence). V was shortened by 2 bases and J by 1 base, with 19 bases between the two germline ends.

This clonotype was seen only a few times. This chain joins TRBV2 and TRBJ2-1; TRBD1 agrees at 10 bases. The trim removed 1 base at V and 8 bases at J, leaving 5 bases unmatched. Germline loops: CDR1 SNHLY, CDR2 FYNNEI. The CDR3 covers 15 residues. The CDR3 DNA reads TGTGCCAGCAGTGAAGGGACAGGGGGATGGTATGAGCAGTTCTTC. The encoded protein is CASSEGTGGWYEQFF.

In its sample, this clonotype was seen a few times. An end of the junction differs from the germline gene, which may be a read error. The chain employs TRBV7-8 and TRBJ1-1; no clear D. The CDR3 extends over 17 amino acids. Germline-derived CDR1 and CDR2 are SGHVS and FQNEAQ. This chain's CDR3 is CASSLVFSPNPVTEAFF. The CDR3 DNA reads TGTGCCAGCAGCTTAGTGTTCAGCCCAAACCCAGTGACTGAAGCCTTCTTT.